These 7 T cell receptor beta chains originate from one sample sequenced in a study of early T cells in non-severe SARS-CoV-2 infection. MiXCR was run by TCRdb on the 5' RACE reads, yielding one entry per CDR3 protein. The sample includes around 57,000 distinct CDR3 sequences, around 8% of them seen just once. Sequencing input: whole blood. The receptors derive from an adult who was a healthcare worker with PCR-confirmed SARS-CoV-2 infection or an uninfected control (not recorded which).

V is TRBV19 and J is TRBJ2-3, with D possibly being TRBD2 (5 bases). The CDR3 has 15 residues. Germline values: CDR1 LNHDA, CDR2 SQIVND (reference sequence). Trimming stripped 5 bases from V and 2 bases from J, with 14 bases between. This CDR3 reads CASSVTAVHTDTQYF. CDR3 bases: TGTGCCAGTAGTGTCACAGCGGTGCACACAGATACGCAGTATTTT. Supplemented by reference TRBV19 and TRBJ2-3, the full variable domain reads DGGITQSPKYLFRKEGQNVTLSCEQNLNHDAMYWYRQDPGQGLRLIYYSQIVNDFQKGDIAEGYSVSREKKESFPLTVTSAQKNPTAFYLCASSVTAVHTDTQYFGPGTRLTVL.

This clonotype was observed a few times. The CDR3 spells CASSGTGSGNTIYF. CDR3 sequence (DNA): TGTGCCAGCAGCGGGACCGGCTCTGGAAACACCATATATTTT. The J gene is TRBJ1-3, the V gene TRBV7-9; D possibly corresponds to TRBD1 (5 bases). Germline CDR1 and CDR2: SEHNR and FQNEAQ (reference sequence). The CDR3 is made up of 14 amino acids. V lost 5 bases to trimming and J lost 0 bases, with 8 bases between them.

In the case of this clonotype: Likely a read error: the CDR3 ends without its conserved phenylalanine or tryptophan. The chain couples TRBV6-6 to TRBJ2-3, with TRBD1 matching over 8 bases. The V gene end was trimmed by 5 bases and the J gene end by 4 bases; junction bases not matched to a gene: 5. The CDR3 length is 14 residues. CDR1 and CDR2 (germline): MNHNY, SVGAGI (reference sequence). The CDR3 bases are TGTGCCAGCAGTACGGGACAGGTGGCAGATACGCAGTATTCT. It codes for CASSTGQVADTQYS.

Many counts were recorded for this clonotype. CDR3 coding DNA: TGTGCCAGCAGCCAAATGAACACTGAAGCTTTCTTT. Encoded protein: CASSQMNTEAFF. J is TRBJ1-1 and V is TRBV11-2; D unresolved. This CDR3 has 12 residues. Trimming removed 5 bases at V and 0 bases at J, with 4 bases between. Germline values: CDR1 SGHAT, CDR2 FQNNGV.

This clonotype was detected many times. The genes are TRBV13 and TRBJ2-7, with D possibly matching TRBD1 (7 bases). V was pared by 7 bases and J by 3 bases, with 13 bases between. This CDR3 is 13 amino acids long. Germline V gene lookup returns CDR1 PRHDT and CDR2 FYEKMQ (reference sequence). The CDR3 loop reads CASTRRDSYEQYF. The CDR3 nucleotides are TGTGCCAGCACCAGGAGGGACAGCTACGAGCAGTACTTC.

The gene calls are TRBV18 and TRBJ2-7; D could derive from TRBD1 or TRBD2 (7 bases each). This CDR3 has 14 residues. Germline CDR1 is KGHSH and CDR2 is LQKENI. V lost 6 bases, J lost 0 bases, and 12 bases lay in between. As DNA, the CDR3 is TGTGCCAGCTCCCAGGGGGGGACCTCCTACGAGCAGTACTTC. It is translated as CASSQGGTSYEQYF.

The V gene is TRBV7-2, the J gene TRBJ2-5; possibly TRBD2 for D (6 bases). This CDR3 spans 14 amino acids. Germline CDR1 SGHTA, CDR2 FQGNSA. Trimming took off 5 bases at V and 4 bases at J, with 14 bases between the two ends. The CDR3 nucleotides read TGTGCCAGCAGCGGGAGGAACAGAGGAGAGACCCAGTACTTC. Its protein product is CASSGRNRGETQYF.